This T cell receptor beta chain was captured by sequencing in a study of blood T cells in healthy people across ages. With a J-beta primer mix and a sample-barcoded 5' primer, a second PCR ran roughly 6 to 11 cycles. In TCRdb, the 5' RACE reads were re-called with MiXCR into one record per CDR3 protein. This table has 700,000 to 900,000 distinct CDR3 sequences, about 26% appearing once. This clonotype has more than one count but fewer than ten. The data also belong to a second study, concerning T cells of mothers and their children.

The sequencing input was blood. The TCR was taken from a boy aged 10-17 years in good health.

CDR3: CASSRKDLGYQETQYF. The CDR3 nucleotides read TGTGCCAGCAGCCGAAAGGATCTAGGCTATCAAGAGACCCAGTACTTC. The chain combines TRBV12-3 or TRBV12-4 with TRBJ2-5, with D unresolved. The V and J ends lost 6 bases and 2 bases respectively, with 19 bases between them. This CDR3 contains 16 residues.